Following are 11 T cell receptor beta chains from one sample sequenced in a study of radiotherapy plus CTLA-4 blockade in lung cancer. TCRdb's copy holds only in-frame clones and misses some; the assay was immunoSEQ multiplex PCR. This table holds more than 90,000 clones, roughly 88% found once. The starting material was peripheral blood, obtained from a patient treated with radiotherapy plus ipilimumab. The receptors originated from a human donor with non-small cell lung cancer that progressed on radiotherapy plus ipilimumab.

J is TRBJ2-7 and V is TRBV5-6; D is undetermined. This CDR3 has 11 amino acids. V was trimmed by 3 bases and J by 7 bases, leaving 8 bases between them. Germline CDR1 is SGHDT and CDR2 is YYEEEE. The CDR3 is CASSWGREQYF. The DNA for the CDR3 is TGTGCCAGCAGCTGGGGTCGGGAGCAGTACTTC.

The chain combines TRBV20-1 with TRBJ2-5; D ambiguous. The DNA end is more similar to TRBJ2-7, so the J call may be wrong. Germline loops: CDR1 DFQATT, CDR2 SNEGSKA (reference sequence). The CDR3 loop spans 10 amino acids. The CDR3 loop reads CSTGLSEQYF. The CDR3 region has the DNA TGCAGTACCGGGCTCTCCGAGCAGTACTTC.

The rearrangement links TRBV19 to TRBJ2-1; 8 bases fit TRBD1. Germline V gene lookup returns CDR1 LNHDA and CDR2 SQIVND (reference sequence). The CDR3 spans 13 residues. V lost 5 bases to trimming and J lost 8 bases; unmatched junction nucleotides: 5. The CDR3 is CASSPDRADEQFF. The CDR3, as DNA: TGTGCCAGTAGTCCGGACAGGGCAGATGAGCAGTTCTTC.

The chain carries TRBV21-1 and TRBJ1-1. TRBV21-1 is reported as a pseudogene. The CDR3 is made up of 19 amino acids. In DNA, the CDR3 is TGTGCCAGCAGCAAAGTTGATAGTTTCCAGGGCCGGGGCGACACTGAAGCTTTCTTT. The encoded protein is CASSKVDSFQGRGDTEAFF.

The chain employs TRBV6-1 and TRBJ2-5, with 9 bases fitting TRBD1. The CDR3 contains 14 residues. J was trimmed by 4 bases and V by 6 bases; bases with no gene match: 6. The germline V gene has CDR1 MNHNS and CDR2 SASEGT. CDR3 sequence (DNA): TGTGCCAGCAGGGGGACAGGGATCGGAGAGACCCAGTACTTC. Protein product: CASRGTGIGETQYF.

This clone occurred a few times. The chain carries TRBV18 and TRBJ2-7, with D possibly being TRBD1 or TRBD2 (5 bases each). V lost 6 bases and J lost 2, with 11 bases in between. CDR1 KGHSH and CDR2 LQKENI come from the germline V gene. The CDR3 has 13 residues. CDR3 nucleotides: TGTGCCAGCTCGCCGGGACGCACCTACGAGCAGTACTTC. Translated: CASSPGRTYEQYF.

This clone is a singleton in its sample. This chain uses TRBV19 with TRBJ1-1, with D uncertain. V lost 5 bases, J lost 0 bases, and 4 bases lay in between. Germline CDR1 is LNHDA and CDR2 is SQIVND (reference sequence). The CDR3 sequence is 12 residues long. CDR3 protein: CASSLMNTEAFF. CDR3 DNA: TGTGCCAGTAGTTTAATGAACACTGAAGCTTTCTTT.

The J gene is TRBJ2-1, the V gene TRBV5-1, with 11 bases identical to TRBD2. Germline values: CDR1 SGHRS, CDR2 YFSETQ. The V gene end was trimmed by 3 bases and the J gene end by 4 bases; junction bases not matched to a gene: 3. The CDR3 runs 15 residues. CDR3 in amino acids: CASSSASGRYNEQFF. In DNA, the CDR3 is TGCGCCAGCAGCTCCGCTAGCGGGAGGTACAATGAGCAGTTCTTC.

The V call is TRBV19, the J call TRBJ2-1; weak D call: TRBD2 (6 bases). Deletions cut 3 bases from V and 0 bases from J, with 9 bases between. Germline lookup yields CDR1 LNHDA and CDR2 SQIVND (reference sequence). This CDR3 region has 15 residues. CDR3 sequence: CASSMGGVSYNEQFF. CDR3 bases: TGTGCCAGTAGTATGGGGGGAGTCTCCTACAATGAGCAGTTCTTC. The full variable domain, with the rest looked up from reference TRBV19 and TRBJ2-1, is DGGITQSPKYLFRKEGQNVTLSCEQNLNHDAMYWYRQDPGQGLRLIYYSQIVNDFQKGDIAEGYSVSREKKESFPLTVTSAQKNPTAFYLCASSMGGVSYNEQFFGPGTRLTVL.

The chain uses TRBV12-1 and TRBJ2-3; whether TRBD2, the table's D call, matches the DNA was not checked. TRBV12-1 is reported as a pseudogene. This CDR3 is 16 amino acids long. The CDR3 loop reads CASSPRLAGILDTQYF. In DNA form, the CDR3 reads TGTGCCAGCAGCCCGAGACTAGCGGGTATTTTAGATACGCAGTATTTT.

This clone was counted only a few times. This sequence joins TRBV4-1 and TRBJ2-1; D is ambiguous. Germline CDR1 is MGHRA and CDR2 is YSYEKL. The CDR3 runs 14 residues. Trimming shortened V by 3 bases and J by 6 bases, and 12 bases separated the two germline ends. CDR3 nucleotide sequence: TGCGCCAGCAGCCAGGTGGGTGAAATCAATGAGCAGTTCTTC. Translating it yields CASSQVGEINEQFF.